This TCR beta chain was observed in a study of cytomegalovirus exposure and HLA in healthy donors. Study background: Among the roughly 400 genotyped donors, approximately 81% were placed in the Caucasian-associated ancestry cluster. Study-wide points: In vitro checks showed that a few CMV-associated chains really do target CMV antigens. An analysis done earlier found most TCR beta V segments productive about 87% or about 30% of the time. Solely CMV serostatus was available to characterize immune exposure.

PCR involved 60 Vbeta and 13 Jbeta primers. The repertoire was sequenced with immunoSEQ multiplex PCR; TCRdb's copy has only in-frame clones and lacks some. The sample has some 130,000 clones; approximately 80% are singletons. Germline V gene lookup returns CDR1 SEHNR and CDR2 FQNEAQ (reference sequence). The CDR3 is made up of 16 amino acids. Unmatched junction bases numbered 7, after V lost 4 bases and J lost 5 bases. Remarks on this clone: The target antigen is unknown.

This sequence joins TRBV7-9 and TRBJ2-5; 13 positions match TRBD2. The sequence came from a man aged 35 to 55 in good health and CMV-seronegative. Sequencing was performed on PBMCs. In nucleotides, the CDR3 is TGTGCCAGCAGCTCACTAGCGGGGGGGCTCGGGGAGACCCAGTACTTC. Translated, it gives CASSSLAGGLGETQYF. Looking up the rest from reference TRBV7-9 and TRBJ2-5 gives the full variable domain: DTGVSQNPRHKITKRGQNVTFRCDPISEHNRLYWYRQTLGQGPEFLTYFQNEAQLEKSRLLSDRFSAERPKGSFSTLEIQRTEQGDSAMYLCASSSLAGGLGETQYFGPGTRLLVL.